Listed here is a single T cell receptor (beta chain). The data were obtained in a study of cytomegalovirus exposure and HLA in healthy donors. This CDR3 region has 14 residues. The germline V gene encodes CDR1 MDHEN and CDR2 SYDVKM. V was pared by 3 bases and J by 6 bases, with 13 bases between. Researchers ran the PCR with 60 Vbeta and 13 Jbeta primers. TCRdb's copy holds only in-frame clones and misses some; the assay was immunoSEQ multiplex PCR. The sample consists of fewer than 45,000 clones, 55% to 75% of them appearing once. The receptor was isolated from a woman aged 25 to 39 in good health and CMV-seronegative. The sample comprised PBMCs. The gene calls are TRBV28 and TRBJ2-3, with TRBD2 as a possible D gene (6 bases). This CDR3 reads CASSFGTEGDTQYF. The DNA for the CDR3 is TGTGCCAGCAGTTTTGGGACTGAGGGGGATACGCAGTATTTT.